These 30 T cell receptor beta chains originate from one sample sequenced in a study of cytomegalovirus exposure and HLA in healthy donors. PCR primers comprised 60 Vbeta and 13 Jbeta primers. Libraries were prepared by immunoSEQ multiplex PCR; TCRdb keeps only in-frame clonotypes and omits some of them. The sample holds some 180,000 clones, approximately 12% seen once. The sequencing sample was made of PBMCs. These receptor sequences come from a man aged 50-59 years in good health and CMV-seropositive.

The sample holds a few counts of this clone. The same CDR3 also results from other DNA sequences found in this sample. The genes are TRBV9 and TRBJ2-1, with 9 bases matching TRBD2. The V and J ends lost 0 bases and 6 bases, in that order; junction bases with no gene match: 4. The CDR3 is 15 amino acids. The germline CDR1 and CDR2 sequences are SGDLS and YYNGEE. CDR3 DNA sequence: TGTGCCAGCAGCGTAGGTGCGGGGGGGCCCAATGAGCAGTTCTTC. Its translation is CASSVGAGGPNEQFF.

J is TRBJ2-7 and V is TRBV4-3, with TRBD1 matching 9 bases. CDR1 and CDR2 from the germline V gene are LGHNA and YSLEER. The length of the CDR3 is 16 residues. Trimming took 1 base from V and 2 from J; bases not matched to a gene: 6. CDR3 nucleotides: TGCGCCAGCAGCCAAGCCTCCGGGACAGGGACCTACGAGCAGTACTTC. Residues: CASSQASGTGTYEQYF.

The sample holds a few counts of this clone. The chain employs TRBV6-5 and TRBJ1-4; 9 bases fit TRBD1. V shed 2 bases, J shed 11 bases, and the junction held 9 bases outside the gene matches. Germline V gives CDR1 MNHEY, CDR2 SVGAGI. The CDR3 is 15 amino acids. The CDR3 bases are TGTGCCAGCAGTTACGGAACAGGGGGCGAGAAGAAACTGTTTTTT. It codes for CASSYGTGGEKKLFF.

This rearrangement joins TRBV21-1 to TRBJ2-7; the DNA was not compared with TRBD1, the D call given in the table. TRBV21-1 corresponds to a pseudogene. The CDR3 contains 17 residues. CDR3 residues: CASSKDNDEQGAREQYV. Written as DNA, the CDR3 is TGTGCCAGCAGCAAAGACAACGACGAGCAGGGGGCAAGGGAGCAGTACGTC.

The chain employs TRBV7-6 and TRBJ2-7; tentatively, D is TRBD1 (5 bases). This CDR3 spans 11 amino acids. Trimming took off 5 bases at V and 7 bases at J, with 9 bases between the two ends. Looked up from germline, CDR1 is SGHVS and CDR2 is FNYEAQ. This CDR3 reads CASSEQGEQYF. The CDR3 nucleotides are TGTGCCAGCAGCGAGCAGGGAGAGCAGTACTTC.

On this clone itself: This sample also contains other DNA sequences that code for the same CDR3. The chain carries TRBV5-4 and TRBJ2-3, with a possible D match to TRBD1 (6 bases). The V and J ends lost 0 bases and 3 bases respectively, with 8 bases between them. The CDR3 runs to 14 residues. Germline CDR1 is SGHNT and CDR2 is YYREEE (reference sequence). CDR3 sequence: CASSLGDTTDTQYF. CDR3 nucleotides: TGTGCCAGCAGCTTGGGGGACACAACAGATACGCAGTATTTT.

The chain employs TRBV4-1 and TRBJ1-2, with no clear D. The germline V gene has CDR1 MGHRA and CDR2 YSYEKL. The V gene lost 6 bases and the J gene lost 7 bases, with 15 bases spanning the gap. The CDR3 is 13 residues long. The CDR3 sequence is CASRGPGGSGYTF. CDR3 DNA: TGCGCCAGCAGAGGCCCAGGTGGGTCTGGCTACACCTTC.

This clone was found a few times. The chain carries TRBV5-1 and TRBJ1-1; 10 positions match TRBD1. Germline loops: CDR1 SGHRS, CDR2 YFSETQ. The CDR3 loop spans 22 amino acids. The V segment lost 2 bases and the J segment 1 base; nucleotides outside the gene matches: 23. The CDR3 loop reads CASSFNRDRGRVGPKTNTEAFF. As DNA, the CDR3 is TGCGCCAGCAGCTTCAACCGGGACAGGGGCCGAGTTGGCCCTAAGACGAACACTGAAGCTTTCTTT.

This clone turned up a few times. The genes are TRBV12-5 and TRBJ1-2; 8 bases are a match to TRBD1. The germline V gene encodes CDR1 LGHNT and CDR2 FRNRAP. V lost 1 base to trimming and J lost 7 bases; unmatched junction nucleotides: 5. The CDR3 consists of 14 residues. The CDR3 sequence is CASGLDARGLGYTF. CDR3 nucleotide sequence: TGTGCTAGTGGTTTGGATGCCAGGGGGCTTGGCTACACCTTC.

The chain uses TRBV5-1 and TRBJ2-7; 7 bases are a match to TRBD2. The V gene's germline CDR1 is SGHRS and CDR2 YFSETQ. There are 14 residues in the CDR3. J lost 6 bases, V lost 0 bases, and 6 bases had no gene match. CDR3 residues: CASSLGGGNFEQYF. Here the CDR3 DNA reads TGCGCCAGCAGCTTGGGCGGGGGAAACTTCGAGCAGTACTTC.

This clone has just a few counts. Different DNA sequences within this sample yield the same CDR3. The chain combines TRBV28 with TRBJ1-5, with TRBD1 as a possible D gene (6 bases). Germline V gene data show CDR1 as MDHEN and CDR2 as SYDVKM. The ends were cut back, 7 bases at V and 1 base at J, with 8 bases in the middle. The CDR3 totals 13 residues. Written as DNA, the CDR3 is TGTGCCAGCAAGGGGGGGAGCAATCAGCCCCAGCATTTT. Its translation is CASKGGSNQPQHF.

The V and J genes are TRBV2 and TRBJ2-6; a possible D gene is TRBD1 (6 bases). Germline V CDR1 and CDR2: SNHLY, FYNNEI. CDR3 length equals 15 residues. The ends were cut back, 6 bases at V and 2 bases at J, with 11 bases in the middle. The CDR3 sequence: CASRAQGTGANVLTF. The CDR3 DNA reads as TGTGCCAGCAGAGCACAGGGAACTGGGGCCAACGTCCTGACTTTC. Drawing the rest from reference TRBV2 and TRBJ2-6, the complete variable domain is EPEVTQTPSHQVTQMGQEVILRCVPISNHLYFYWYRQILGQKVEFLVSFYNNEISEKSEIFDDQFSVERPDGSNFTLKIRSTKLEDSAMYFCASRAQGTGANVLTFGAGSRLTVL.

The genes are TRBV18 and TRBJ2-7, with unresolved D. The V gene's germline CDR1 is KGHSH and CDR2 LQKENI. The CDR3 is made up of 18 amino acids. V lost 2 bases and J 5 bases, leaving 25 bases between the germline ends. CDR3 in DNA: TGTGCCAGCTCACCAAGGTCGCAGGTGTGTCACCCTGGCAACGAGCAGTACGTC. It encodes CASSPRSQVCHPGNEQYV.

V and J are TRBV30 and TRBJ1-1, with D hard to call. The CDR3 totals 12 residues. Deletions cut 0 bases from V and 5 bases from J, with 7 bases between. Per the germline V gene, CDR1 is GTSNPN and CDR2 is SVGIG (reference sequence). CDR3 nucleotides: TGTGCCTGGAGTGTACGGGGAACTGAAGCTTTCTTT. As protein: CAWSVRGTEAFF.

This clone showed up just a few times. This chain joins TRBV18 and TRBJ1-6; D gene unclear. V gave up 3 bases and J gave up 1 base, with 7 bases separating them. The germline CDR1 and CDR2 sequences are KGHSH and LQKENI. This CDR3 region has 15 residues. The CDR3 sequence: CASSPAVSYNSPLHF. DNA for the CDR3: TGTGCCAGCTCACCCGCAGTGTCCTATAATTCACCCCTCCACTTT. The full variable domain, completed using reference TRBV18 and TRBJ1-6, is NAGVMQNPRHLVRRRGQEARLRCSPMKGHSHVYWYRQLPEEGLKFMVYLQKENIIDESGMPKERFSAEFPKEGPSILRIQQVVRGDSAAYFCASSPAVSYNSPLHFGNGTRLTVT.

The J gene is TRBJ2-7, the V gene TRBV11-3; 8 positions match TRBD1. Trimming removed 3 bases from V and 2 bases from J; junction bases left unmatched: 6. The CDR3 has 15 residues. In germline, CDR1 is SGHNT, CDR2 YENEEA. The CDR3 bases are TGTGCCAGCAGCTTTCGTGGACAGGGTGCCTACGAGCAGTACTTC. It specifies CASSFRGQGAYEQYF.

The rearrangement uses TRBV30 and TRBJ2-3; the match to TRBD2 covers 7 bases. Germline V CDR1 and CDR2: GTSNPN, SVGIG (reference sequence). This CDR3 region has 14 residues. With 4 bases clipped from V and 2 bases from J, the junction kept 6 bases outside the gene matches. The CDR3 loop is CAWMRRGTTDTQYF. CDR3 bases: TGTGCCTGGATGCGGCGGGGGACCACAGATACGCAGTATTTT.

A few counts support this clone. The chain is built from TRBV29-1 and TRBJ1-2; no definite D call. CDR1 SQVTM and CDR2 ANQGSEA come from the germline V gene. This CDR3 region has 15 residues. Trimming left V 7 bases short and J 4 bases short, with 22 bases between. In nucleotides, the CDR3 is TGCAGCGCCGAAGGTCGGGGATCCGAGGGCTATGGCTACACCTTC. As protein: CSAEGRGSEGYGYTF.

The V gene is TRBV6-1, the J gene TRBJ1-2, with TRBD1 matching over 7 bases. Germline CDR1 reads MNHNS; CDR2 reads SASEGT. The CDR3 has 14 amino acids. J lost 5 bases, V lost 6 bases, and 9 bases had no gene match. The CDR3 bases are TGTGCCAGCAGGGGGGGACAGCATGGGTATGGCTACACCTTC. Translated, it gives CASRGGQHGYGYTF.

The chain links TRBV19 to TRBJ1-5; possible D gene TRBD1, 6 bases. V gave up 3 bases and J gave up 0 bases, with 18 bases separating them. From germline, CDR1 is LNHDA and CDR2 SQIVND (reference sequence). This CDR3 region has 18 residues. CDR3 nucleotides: TGTGCCAGTAGTATTGGGGGCAGGGTGGAAAATAGCAATCAGCCCCAGCATTTT. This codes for CASSIGGRVENSNQPQHF.

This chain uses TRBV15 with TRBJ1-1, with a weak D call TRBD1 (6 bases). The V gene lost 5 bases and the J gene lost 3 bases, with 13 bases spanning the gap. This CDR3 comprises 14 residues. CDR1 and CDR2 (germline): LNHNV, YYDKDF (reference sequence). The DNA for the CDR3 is TGTGCCACCAGCCCGGGGGGACAAGACACTGAAGCTTTCTTT. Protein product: CATSPGGQDTEAFF.

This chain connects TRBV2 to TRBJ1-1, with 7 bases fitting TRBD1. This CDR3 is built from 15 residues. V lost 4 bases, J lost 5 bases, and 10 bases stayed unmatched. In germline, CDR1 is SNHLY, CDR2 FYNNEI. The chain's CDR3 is CASSVGQASRTEAFF. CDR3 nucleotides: TGTGCCAGCAGTGTCGGACAGGCCTCGAGGACTGAAGCTTTCTTT.

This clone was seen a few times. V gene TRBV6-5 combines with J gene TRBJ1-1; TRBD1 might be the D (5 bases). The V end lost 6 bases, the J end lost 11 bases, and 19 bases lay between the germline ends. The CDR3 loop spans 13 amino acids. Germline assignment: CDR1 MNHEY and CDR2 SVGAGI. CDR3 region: CASSRKKDMGAFF. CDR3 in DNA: TGTGCCAGCAGCCGGAAGAAGGACATGGGGGCTTTCTTT.

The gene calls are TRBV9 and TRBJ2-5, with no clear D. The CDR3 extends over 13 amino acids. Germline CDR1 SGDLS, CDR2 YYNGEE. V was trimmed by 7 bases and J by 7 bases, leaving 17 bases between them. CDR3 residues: CASAGGPAGTQYF. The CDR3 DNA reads TGTGCCAGCGCCGGCGGCCCGGCCGGGACCCAGTACTTC.

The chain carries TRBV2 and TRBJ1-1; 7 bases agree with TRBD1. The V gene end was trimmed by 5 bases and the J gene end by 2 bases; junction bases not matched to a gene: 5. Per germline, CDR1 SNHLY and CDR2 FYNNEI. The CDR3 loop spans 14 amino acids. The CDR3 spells CASSSTGENTEAFF. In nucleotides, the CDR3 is TGTGCCAGCAGTTCCACAGGGGAAAACACTGAAGCTTTCTTT.

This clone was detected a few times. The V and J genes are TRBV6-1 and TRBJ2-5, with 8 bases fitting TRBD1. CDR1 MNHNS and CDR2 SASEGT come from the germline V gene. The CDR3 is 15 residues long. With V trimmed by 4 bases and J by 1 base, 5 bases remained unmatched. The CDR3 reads CASSGGQGSQETQYF. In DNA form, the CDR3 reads TGTGCCAGCAGTGGAGGACAGGGAAGCCAAGAGACCCAGTACTTC.

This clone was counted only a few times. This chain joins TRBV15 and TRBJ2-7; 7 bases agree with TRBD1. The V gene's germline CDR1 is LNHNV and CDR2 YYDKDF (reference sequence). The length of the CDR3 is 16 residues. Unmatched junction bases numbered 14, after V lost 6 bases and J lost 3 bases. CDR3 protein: CATRGTEGETGYEQYF. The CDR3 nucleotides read TGTGCCACCAGAGGGACAGAGGGAGAAACGGGCTACGAGCAGTACTTC.

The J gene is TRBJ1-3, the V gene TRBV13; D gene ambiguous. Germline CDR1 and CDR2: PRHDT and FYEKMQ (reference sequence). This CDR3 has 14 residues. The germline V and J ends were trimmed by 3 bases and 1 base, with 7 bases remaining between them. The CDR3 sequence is CASSFTGSGNTIYF. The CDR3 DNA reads TGTGCCAGCAGCTTCACGGGATCTGGAAACACCATATATTTT. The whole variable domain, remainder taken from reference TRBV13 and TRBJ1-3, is AAGVIQSPRHLIKEKRETATLKCYPIPRHDTVYWYQQGPGQDPQFLISFYEKMQSDKGSIPDRFSAQQFSDYHSELNMSSLELGDSALYFCASSFTGSGNTIYFGEGSWLTVV.

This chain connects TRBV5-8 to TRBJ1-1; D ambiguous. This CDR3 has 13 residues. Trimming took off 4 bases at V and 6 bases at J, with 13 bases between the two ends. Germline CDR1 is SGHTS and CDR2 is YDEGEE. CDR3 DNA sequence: TGTGCCAGCAGCATACGGGGTTACGCTGAAGCTTTCTTT. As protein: CASSIRGYAEAFF.

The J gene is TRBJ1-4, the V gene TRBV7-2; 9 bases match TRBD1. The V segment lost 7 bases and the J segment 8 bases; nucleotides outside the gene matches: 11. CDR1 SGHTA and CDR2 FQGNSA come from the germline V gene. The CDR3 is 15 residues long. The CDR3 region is CASTPGTGLGEKLFF. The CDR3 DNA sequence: TGTGCCAGCACCCCCGGGACAGGGTTAGGGGAAAAACTGTTTTTT.